These T cell receptor beta chains were read from a single sample in a study of T cells in localized non-small cell lung cancer. Some clones are missing from TCRdb's copy, which holds only in-frame ones; the method was immunoSEQ multiplex PCR. This sample has tens of thousands of clones, with 86% found just once. This specimen was peripheral blood mononuclear cells, taken before any cancer treatment. These receptors were taken from a male donor older than 55 with stage II lung adenocarcinoma. Both conserved end residues are part of each CDR3. A D gene is named only where the DNA matches it firmly. Clone size is stated in some rows and not others, as once, few, many or a class when expanded.

>once|TRBJ2-1|.|TRBV6-1
CASRDSYNEQFF
>.|TRBJ1-2|.|TRBV7-9
CASSLASPRGGYTF
>.|TRBJ2-7|.|TRBV28
CASSLSRPGAYEQYF
>.|TRBJ2-1|TRBD1|TRBV29-1
CSVTRTGREQFF
>.|TRBJ2-5|.|TRBV27
CASRRPGLLETQYF
>.|TRBJ1-1|.|TRBV5-1
CASSPGDDGGAEAFF
>.|TRBJ2-1|.|TRBV4-2
CASSSRLVLYEQFF
>.|TRBJ1-4|.|TRBV9
CASSVGLGRQDSEKLFF
>.|TRBJ1-1|.|TRBV7-9
CASSAQVDTEAFF
>.|TRBJ1-1|.|TRBV28
CASSPATPQWNTEAFF
>.|TRBJ1-2|TRBD1|TRBV5-4
CASSLPGQGFDGYTF
>.|TRBJ2-1|.|TRBV5-4
CASSLLQKTYNEQFF
>.|TRBJ2-1|.|TRBV5-1
CASSPLRQGHNEQFF
>.|TRBJ2-1|TRBD1|TRBV7-3
CASSLRQGASEQFF
>few|TRBJ1-3|.|TRBV18
CASSGQGNTIYF
>.|TRBJ1-5|.|TRBV6-6
CASSYSRMANQPQHF
>.|TRBJ1-1|.|TRBV5-1
CASSQVGPNTEAFF
>.|TRBJ2-2|TRBD1|TRBV18
CASSPQRTGGTGELFF
>.|TRBJ2-7|.|TRBV5-1
CASSSDGVGSSYEQYF
>.|TRBJ1-1|TRBD1|TRBV6-5
CASSYSRDSKAFF
>.|TRBJ1-1|.|TRBV25-1
CASNGPYTEAFF
>.|TRBJ1-2|.|TRBV9
CASSGTSHYGYTF
>.|TRBJ2-2|.|TRBV7-7
CASSLVGSPNTGELFF
>.|TRBJ2-2|.|TRBV5-6
CASRPWRGNTGELFF